This note documents a single T cell receptor (beta chain) sequence. This clonotype was recorded a few times. The antigen it recognizes is unknown. No base quality values were provided; no much bigger clone lies one nucleotide off. This sample was included in a study of CD8 T cells in ankylosing spondylitis (dated by TCRdb to the late 2010s). About the investigation overall: T cell receptor beta repertoires were profiled in healthy donors and ankylosing spondylitis patients so that disease-linked TCR variants could be found. In total, the full study cohort was made up of over a hundred healthy donors and approximately 24 ankylosing spondylitis patients. Peripheral blood samples were taken, and synovial fluid was additionally collected from ankylosing spondylitis patients. The paper's findings and limits, for the study overall: A TCR beta motif made up of about eight highly homologous amino acid variants appeared to be characteristic of blood from ankylosing spondylitis patients. Some motif variants had previously been reported in the synovial fluid and blood of reactive arthritis patients, which suggests shared mechanisms of disease initiation. The disease-linked clones were reported as significantly enriched in matched synovial fluid samples from ankylosing spondylitis patients. The disease-linked clones showed a CD8+ phenotype and occurred at relatively low frequencies in peripheral blood.

These reads were obtained on an Illumina HiSeq 2500. Quantitative 5'-RACE with molecular barcodes was the method used to prepare the TCR beta libraries. Per the source publication's procedure: Disease-linked TCR variants were identified with a new computational method built on a probabilistic model of VDJ rearrangement. TCRdb took the public reads, trimmed them with fastp at Q25, ran MiXCR for clone calling and kept in-frame beta chains. For every CDR3 protein sequence, its rows merge into one entry that carries the most common genes and DNA. These V and J calls derive from TCRdb rather than the authors' analysis. For this sample there are a few hundred thousand distinct CDR3 sequences; about 20% appear just once. Together, the top ten hold about 16% of the sample. At the junction V is shortened by 0 bases and J by 10 bases, with 13 bases in between. As encoded in the germline V gene, CDR1 is SGHRS while CDR2 is YFSETQ. Taken from cysteine to phenylalanine, the CDR3 has 14 residues. Only the CDR3 portion is preserved as DNA: 42 bases, with reading frame beginning at the first base.

This TCR was recovered from a male donor with ankylosing spondylitis. This receptor chain uses TRBV5-1 and TRBJ1-4; no D gene can be assigned with confidence. The sequenced sample consisted of blood, either unsorted or a sorted T cell fraction (not recorded which). Read as DNA, the sequence is TGCGCCAGCAGCTTGGATGGGGTCAAAGGAAAACTGTTTTTT. The encoded protein is CASSLDGVKGKLFF. Outside the CDR3, residues come from the reference TRBV5-1 and TRBJ1-4 proteins, so the full variable domain is: KAGVTQTPRYLIKTRGQQVTLSCSPISGHRSVSWYQQTPGQGLQFLFEYFSETQRNKGNFPGRFSGRQFSNSRSEMNVSTLELGDSALYLCASSLDGVKGKLFFGSGTQLSVL.